A single sample is the source of the 30 T cell receptor beta chains below, sequenced in a study of T cell changes during pregnancy in multiple sclerosis. The method was immunoSEQ multiplex PCR; TCRdb's version includes in-frame clones alone and lacks a portion of them. Among 55,000 to 80,000 clones listed, about 95% were seen once. Specimen: peripheral blood, collected in the third trimester of pregnancy. These TCRs come from a female donor with multiple sclerosis, enrolled in a pregnancy study.

This clone was counted only a few times. The genes are TRBV6-5 and TRBJ1-3, with TRBD1 matching over 7 bases. The CDR3 loop spans 13 amino acids. Losses at the gene ends were 5 bases for V and 3 bases for J; bases not matched to a gene: 1. CDR1 is MNHEY, CDR2 SVGAGI, per germline. The CDR3 bases are TGTGCCAGCAGTCAGGGGGGTGGAAACACCATATATTTT. This sequence encodes CASSQGGGNTIYF.

The gene calls are TRBV18 and TRBJ1-4, with a possible D match to TRBD1 (5 bases). Per the germline V gene, CDR1 is KGHSH and CDR2 is LQKENI. There are 13 residues in the CDR3. With 2 bases removed from V and 8 bases from J, the gap between germline ends came to 9 bases. CDR3 amino acids: CASSPGRGEKLFF. The CDR3 DNA is TGTGCCAGCTCACCAGGGCGGGGCGAAAAACTGTTTTTT.

The chain couples TRBV4-3 to TRBJ2-1; 14 bases fit TRBD2. V dropped 0 bases and J dropped 4; count of bases not matched to a gene: 5. Germline assignment: CDR1 LGHNA and CDR2 YSLEER. The length of the CDR3 is 18 residues. CDR3 bases: TGCGCCAGCAGCCAAGAGGGACTAGCGGGGGATTCGTACAATGAGCAGTTCTTC. Protein sequence: CASSQEGLAGDSYNEQFF.

The genes are TRBV4-1 and TRBJ2-7; D is perhaps TRBD2 (7 bases). V was shortened by 1 base and J by 5 bases, with 15 bases between the two germline ends. The length of the CDR3 is 15 residues. Germline CDR1 reads MGHRA; CDR2 reads YSYEKL. In DNA, the CDR3 is TGCGCCAGCAGCCAAGCGCGGGGGCCCTGGGACGAGCAGTACTTC. Its translation: CASSQARGPWDEQYF.

J is TRBJ2-1 and V is TRBV9, with TRBD1 as a possible D gene (6 bases). Between the trimmed V and J ends, which lost 3 bases and 2 bases, there was a span of 12 bases. The CDR3 length is 15 residues. Germline CDR1 SGDLS, CDR2 YYNGEE. CDR3 in amino acids: CASSAGVGAYNEQFF. CDR3 coding DNA: TGTGCCAGCAGCGCAGGGGTGGGGGCCTACAATGAGCAGTTCTTC.

The V call is TRBV15, the J call TRBJ2-2; possibly TRBD1 for D (6 bases). CDR1 and CDR2 (germline): LNHNV, YYDKDF (reference sequence). Trimming took 8 bases from V and 5 from J, leaving 15 bases between them. The CDR3 has 14 residues. The CDR3 region is CATRTVGLTGELFF. CDR3 bases: TGTGCCACCCGGACAGTCGGACTGACCGGGGAGCTGTTTTTT.

The chain employs TRBV6-4 and TRBJ1-1; 7 positions match TRBD1. Trimming took 5 bases from V and 1 from J; bases not matched to a gene: 7. The CDR3 is 15 residues long. Germline CDR1 MRHNA, CDR2 SNTAGT. The CDR3 DNA reads as TGTGCCAGCAGTTTACGAGGGGGCTGGAACACTGAAGCTTTCTTT. Protein sequence: CASSLRGGWNTEAFF.

This sequence joins TRBV6-5 and TRBJ2-7; D possibly corresponds to TRBD1 (6 bases). Trimming shortened V by 5 bases and J by 3 bases, and 17 bases separated the two germline ends. The CDR3 totals 15 residues. CDR1 and CDR2 (germline): MNHEY, SVGAGI. The CDR3 is CASSAPRTAGYEQYF. CDR3 in DNA: TGTGCCAGCAGTGCTCCTAGGACAGCAGGCTACGAGCAGTACTTC.

The V call is TRBV4-3, the J call TRBJ1-6, with 7 bases that match TRBD1. Germline CDR1 reads LGHNA; CDR2 reads YSLEER. J lost 0 bases, V lost 0 bases, and 5 bases had no gene match. This CDR3 is 18 amino acids long. For the CDR3, the DNA is TGCGCCAGCAGCCAAGAGCCCGGGACAGACTCCTATAATTCACCCCTCCACTTT. Translated: CASSQEPGTDSYNSPLHF.

The chain joins TRBV18 to TRBJ1-3; D not certain. CDR1 and CDR2 (germline): KGHSH, LQKENI. The V end lost 3 bases, the J end lost 0 bases, and 9 bases lay between the germline ends. The CDR3 has 15 residues. For the CDR3, the DNA is TGTGCCAGCTCACCGGGCGGGAACTCTGGAAACACCATATATTTT. The encoded protein is CASSPGGNSGNTIYF. The whole variable domain, filled in from reference TRBV18 and TRBJ1-3, reads NAGVMQNPRHLVRRRGQEARLRCSPMKGHSHVYWYRQLPEEGLKFMVYLQKENIIDESGMPKERFSAEFPKEGPSILRIQQVVRGDSAAYFCASSPGGNSGNTIYFGEGSWLTVV.

In DNA form, the CDR3 reads TGTGCCAGCCGCTTTGTACAGACGAACACCGGGGAGCTGTTTTTT. This codes for CASRFVQTNTGELFF. The J gene is TRBJ2-2, the V gene TRBV27, with D hard to call. The CDR3 has 15 amino acids. V was cut by 8 bases and J by 0 bases, with 13 bases left in between. The V gene's germline CDR1 is MNHEY and CDR2 SMNVEV (reference sequence).

The J gene is TRBJ2-5, the V gene TRBV7-7; D is perhaps TRBD2 (7 bases). CDR1 SSHAT and CDR2 FNYEAQ come from the germline V gene (reference sequence). This CDR3 contains 15 residues. Trimming shortened V by 1 base and J by 5 bases, and 14 bases separated the two germline ends. The chain's CDR3 is CASSLVAGAGETQYF. CDR3 DNA: TGTGCCAGCAGCTTAGTTGCGGGGGCGGGGGAGACCCAGTACTTC.

The gene calls are TRBV19 and TRBJ2-1, with 7 bases matching TRBD1. Germline loops: CDR1 LNHDA, CDR2 SQIVND (reference sequence). Trimming at V came to 3 bases and at J to 4 bases, leaving 3 bases not matched to a gene. CDR3 length: 14 residues. The DNA for the CDR3 is TGTGCCAGTAGTATCAAGGGGGCTTACAATGAGCAGTTCTTC. As protein: CASSIKGAYNEQFF. The full variable domain, in which reference TRBV19 and TRBJ2-1 provide the parts outside the CDR3, is DGGITQSPKYLFRKEGQNVTLSCEQNLNHDAMYWYRQDPGQGLRLIYYSQIVNDFQKGDIAEGYSVSREKKESFPLTVTSAQKNPTAFYLCASSIKGAYNEQFFGPGTRLTVL.

This chain connects TRBV19 to TRBJ1-1; D is possibly TRBD1 (5 bases). The CDR3 covers 13 residues. V lost 7 bases and J lost 2, with 11 bases in between. The germline V gene has CDR1 LNHDA and CDR2 SQIVND (reference sequence). CDR3 protein: CASNDRVNTEAFF. The CDR3 DNA reads as TGTGCCAGTAACGACAGAGTAAACACTGAAGCTTTCTTT.

V gene TRBV6-4 combines with J gene TRBJ2-3; 11 nucleotides line up with TRBD2. Unmatched junction bases numbered 5, after V lost 3 bases and J lost 3 bases. This CDR3 contains 16 residues. Germline lookup yields CDR1 MRHNA and CDR2 SNTAGT. The CDR3 DNA is TGTGCCAGCAGTGAAGGTAGCGGGGGGGCGACAGATACGCAGTATTTT. Its protein product is CASSEGSGGATDTQYF.

This rearrangement joins TRBV7-9 to TRBJ2-7; 10 bases are shared with TRBD1. The CDR3 is 15 residues long. V gave up 5 bases and J gave up 0 bases; unmatched junction bases: 4. The germline V gene has CDR1 SEHNR and CDR2 FQNEAQ (reference sequence). CDR3 bases: TGTGCCAGCAGCGCCGGGACAGGGGCCTCCTACGAGCAGTACTTC. Encoded protein: CASSAGTGASYEQYF.

This clone is a singleton in its sample. The gene calls are TRBV27 and TRBJ1-5; 8 bases agree with TRBD1. CDR1 is MNHEY, CDR2 SMNVEV, per germline (reference sequence). V was clipped by 4 bases and J by 3 bases; unmatched bases: 5. CDR3 length: 15 residues. The CDR3 coding sequence is TGTGCCAGCAGTTATGGGACAGGCCACAATCAGCCCCAGCATTTT. This sequence encodes CASSYGTGHNQPQHF.

The chain links TRBV27 to TRBJ2-7; TRBD1 matches 8 bases. Looked up from germline, CDR1 is MNHEY and CDR2 is SMNVEV (reference sequence). The junction had 5 bases not matched to a gene; V was cut back by 5 bases and J by 2 bases. The CDR3 totals 14 residues. The CDR3, as DNA: TGTGCCAGCAGTCACAGGGGGTCCCCCTACGAGCAGTACTTC. It translates to CASSHRGSPYEQYF.

CDR3 residues: CAWSVTGGYEQYF. In nucleotides, the CDR3 is TGTGCCTGGAGTGTGACAGGGGGCTACGAGCAGTACTTC. The chain recombines TRBV30 with TRBJ2-7; 9 nucleotides line up with TRBD1. Germline assignment: CDR1 GTSNPN and CDR2 SVGIG (reference sequence). The CDR3 has 13 amino acids. Trimming cost V 0 bases and J 3 bases; bases outside gene matches: 0.

The chain employs TRBV19 and TRBJ1-1, with TRBD1 as a possible D gene (5 bases). Germline CDR1 is LNHDA and CDR2 is SQIVND (reference sequence). The CDR3 spans 14 residues. Trimming took off 2 bases at V and 6 bases at J, with 13 bases between the two ends. The CDR3 DNA reads TGTGCCAGTAGTATACCCCCCCCAGGGCCTGAAGCTTTCTTT. It translates to CASSIPPPGPEAFF. Combining the CDR3 with reference TRBV19 and TRBJ1-1 gives the whole variable domain DGGITQSPKYLFRKEGQNVTLSCEQNLNHDAMYWYRQDPGQGLRLIYYSQIVNDFQKGDIAEGYSVSREKKESFPLTVTSAQKNPTAFYLCASSIPPPGPEAFFGQGTRLTVV.

The chain is built from TRBV29-1 and TRBJ2-3, with 11 bases identical to TRBD2. The CDR3 contains 15 residues. Unmatched junction bases numbered 6, after V lost 4 bases and J lost 3 bases. The germline V gene encodes CDR1 SQVTM and CDR2 ANQGSEA. This chain's CDR3 is CSVATLAGGTDTQYF. The CDR3 DNA reads TGCAGCGTTGCAACCCTAGCGGGGGGTACAGATACGCAGTATTTT.

The rearrangement joins TRBV5-8 to TRBJ1-4, with TRBD1 as a possible D gene (6 bases). The CDR3 contains 13 residues. Germline CDR1 SGHTS, CDR2 YDEGEE. The V end was cut by 2 bases, the J end by 7 bases, with 9 bases between. The DNA for the CDR3 is TGTGCCAGCAGCTTCAGGGGCCCTGAAAAACTGTTTTTT. This sequence encodes CASSFRGPEKLFF. Filled out from reference TRBV5-8 and TRBJ1-4, the complete variable domain reads EAGVTQSPTHLIKTRGQQATLRCSPISGHTSVYWYQQALGLGLQFLLWYDEGEERNRGNFPPRFSGRQFPNYSSELNVNALELEDSALYLCASSFRGPEKLFFGSGTQLSVL.

The genes are TRBV7-9 and TRBJ2-1; 7 bases line up with TRBD2. The V gene end was trimmed by 5 bases and the J gene end by 6 bases; junction bases not matched to a gene: 13. There are 16 residues in the CDR3. CDR1 SEHNR and CDR2 FQNEAQ come from the germline V gene (reference sequence). This CDR3 is CASSTVWGGVPNEQFF. CDR3 bases: TGTGCCAGCAGCACCGTCTGGGGAGGGGTTCCCAATGAGCAGTTCTTC.

The chain carries TRBV14 and TRBJ2-3, with D maybe TRBD2 (6 bases). The CDR3 runs to 16 residues. Germline V CDR1 and CDR2: SGHDN, FVKESK. The V end lost 2 bases, the J end lost 6 bases, and 18 bases lay between the germline ends. The CDR3 is CASSQLIFGGVDTQYF. For the CDR3, the DNA is TGTGCCAGCAGCCAATTAATTTTTGGCGGGGTGGATACGCAGTATTTT.

The sample holds a few counts of this clone. V usage is TRBV9 and J usage is TRBJ1-1, with D unclear. CDR1 and CDR2 (germline): SGDLS, YYNGEE. The CDR3 extends over 13 amino acids. V lost 0 bases, J lost 1 base, and 4 bases lay in between. This CDR3 reads CASSVVWNTEAFF. CDR3 nucleotide sequence: TGTGCCAGCAGCGTAGTCTGGAACACTGAAGCTTTCTTT.

V and J are TRBV5-4 and TRBJ2-5; 9 bases are a match to TRBD1. The length of the CDR3 is 16 residues. V lost 3 bases, J lost 5 bases, and 11 bases stayed unmatched. Per germline, CDR1 SGHNT and CDR2 YYREEE (reference sequence). In DNA form, the CDR3 reads TGTGCCAGCAGCTATGGTACAGGGGGCGGAGGGGAGACCCAGTACTTC. It translates to CASSYGTGGGGETQYF.

On this clone: This sample also contains other DNA sequences that code for the same CDR3. The chain links TRBV7-3 to TRBJ1-2, with 8 positions matching TRBD1. CDR3 size: 13 residues. CDR1 is SGHTA, CDR2 FQGTGA, per germline. The ends lost 3 bases at V and 6 bases at J; junction bases unmatched: 3. CDR3 sequence reads: CASSLGTGDGYTF. In DNA, the CDR3 is TGTGCCAGCAGCTTGGGGACAGGAGATGGCTACACCTTC.

The gene calls are TRBV5-1 and TRBJ1-2, with D possibly being TRBD1 (6 bases). Germline CDR1 reads SGHRS; CDR2 reads YFSETQ. The CDR3 has 14 residues. Trimming took off 4 bases at V and 6 bases at J, with 16 bases between the two ends. CDR3 sequence (DNA): TGCGCCAGCAGCCTTACAGGGCTTTCAGATGGCTACACCTTC. It yields the protein CASSLTGLSDGYTF.

The chain uses TRBV15 and TRBJ2-6, with D possibly TRBD1 on 5 matching bases. Trimming removed 5 bases at V and 1 base at J, with 15 bases between. CDR3 length: 17 amino acids. CDR1 LNHNV and CDR2 YYDKDF come from the germline V gene (reference sequence). CDR3 sequence reads: CATSVPQGRSGANVLTF. DNA for the CDR3: TGTGCCACCAGCGTACCTCAGGGTCGATCTGGGGCCAACGTCCTGACTTTC.

The rearrangement uses TRBV7-2 and TRBJ2-2; 8 positions match TRBD1. With V trimmed by 8 bases and J by 4 bases, 6 bases remained unmatched. This CDR3 comprises 14 residues. CDR1 is SGHTA and CDR2 is FQGNSA in the germline V gene. The CDR3 DNA follows: TGTGCCAGCCGACAGGGGTTTGGCACCGGGGAGCTGTTTTTT. Translated, it gives CASRQGFGTGELFF.